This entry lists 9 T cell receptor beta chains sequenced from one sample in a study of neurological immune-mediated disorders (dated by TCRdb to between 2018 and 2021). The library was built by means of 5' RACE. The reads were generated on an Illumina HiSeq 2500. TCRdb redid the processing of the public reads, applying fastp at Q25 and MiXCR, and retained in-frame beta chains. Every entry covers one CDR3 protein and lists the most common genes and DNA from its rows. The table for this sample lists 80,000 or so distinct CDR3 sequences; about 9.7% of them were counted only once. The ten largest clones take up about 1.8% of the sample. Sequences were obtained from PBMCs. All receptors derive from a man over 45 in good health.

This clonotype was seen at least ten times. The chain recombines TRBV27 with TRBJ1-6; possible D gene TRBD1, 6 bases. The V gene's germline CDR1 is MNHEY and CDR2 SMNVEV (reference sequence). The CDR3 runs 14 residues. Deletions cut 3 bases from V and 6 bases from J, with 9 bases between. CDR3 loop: CASSLRGSNSPLHF. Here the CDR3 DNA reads TGTGCCAGCAGTTTGAGGGGGTCTAATTCACCCCTCCACTTT.

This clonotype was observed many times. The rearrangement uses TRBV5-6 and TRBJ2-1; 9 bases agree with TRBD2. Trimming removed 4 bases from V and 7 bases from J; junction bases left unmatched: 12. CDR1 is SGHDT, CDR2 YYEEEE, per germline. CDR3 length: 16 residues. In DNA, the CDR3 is TGTGCCAGCAGCCAAGCTAGCGGGGTCGCATCAAATGAGCAGTTCTTC. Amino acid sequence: CASSQASGVASNEQFF.

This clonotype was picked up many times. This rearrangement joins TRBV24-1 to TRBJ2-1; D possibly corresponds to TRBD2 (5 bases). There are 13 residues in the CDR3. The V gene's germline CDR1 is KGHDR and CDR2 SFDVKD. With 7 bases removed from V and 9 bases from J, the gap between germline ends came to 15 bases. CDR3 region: CATSSGLRGEQFF. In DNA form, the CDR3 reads TGTGCCACCAGCAGTGGGTTACGGGGTGAGCAGTTCTTC.

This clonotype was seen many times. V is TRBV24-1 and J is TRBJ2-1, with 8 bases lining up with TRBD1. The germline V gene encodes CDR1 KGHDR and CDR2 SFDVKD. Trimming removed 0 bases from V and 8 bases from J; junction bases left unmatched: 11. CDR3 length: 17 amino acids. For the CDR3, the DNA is TGTGCCACCAGTGATTTGCAAGGGGTCAGGGGGCTCCATGAGCAGTTCTTC. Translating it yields CATSDLQGVRGLHEQFF.

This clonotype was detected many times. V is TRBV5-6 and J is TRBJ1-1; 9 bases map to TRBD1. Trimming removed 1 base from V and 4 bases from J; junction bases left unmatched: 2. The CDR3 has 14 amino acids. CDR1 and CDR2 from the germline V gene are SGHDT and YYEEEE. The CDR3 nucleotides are TGTGCCAGCAGCTTGAACAGGGGGCTCACTGAAGCTTTCTTT. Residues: CASSLNRGLTEAFF.

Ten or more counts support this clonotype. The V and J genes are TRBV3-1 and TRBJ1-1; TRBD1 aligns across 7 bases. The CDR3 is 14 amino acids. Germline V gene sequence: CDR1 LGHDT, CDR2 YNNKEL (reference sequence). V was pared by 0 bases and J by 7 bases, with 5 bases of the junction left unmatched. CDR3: CASSQDAAGGEAFF. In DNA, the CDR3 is TGTGCCAGCAGCCAAGATGCGGCAGGGGGTGAAGCTTTCTTT.

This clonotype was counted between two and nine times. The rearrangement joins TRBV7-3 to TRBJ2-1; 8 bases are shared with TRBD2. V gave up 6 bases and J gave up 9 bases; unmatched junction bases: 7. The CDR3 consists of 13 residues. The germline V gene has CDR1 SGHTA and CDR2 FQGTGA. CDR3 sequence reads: CASREAGAGEQFF. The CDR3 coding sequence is TGTGCCAGCAGAGAAGCGGGAGCGGGTGAGCAGTTCTTC.

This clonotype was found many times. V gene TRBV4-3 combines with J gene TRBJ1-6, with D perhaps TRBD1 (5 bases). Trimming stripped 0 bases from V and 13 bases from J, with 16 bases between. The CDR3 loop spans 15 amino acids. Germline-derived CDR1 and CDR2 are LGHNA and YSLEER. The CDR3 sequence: CASSQDLREGWPLHF. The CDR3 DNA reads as TGCGCCAGCAGCCAAGATCTCCGGGAGGGGTGGCCCCTCCACTTT.

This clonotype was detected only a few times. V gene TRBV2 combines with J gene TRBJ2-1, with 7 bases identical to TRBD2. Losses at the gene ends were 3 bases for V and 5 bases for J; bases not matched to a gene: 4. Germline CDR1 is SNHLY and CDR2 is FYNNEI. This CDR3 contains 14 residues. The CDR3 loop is CASSEGGFDNEQFF. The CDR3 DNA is TGTGCCAGCAGTGAGGGGGGGTTCGACAATGAGCAGTTCTTC.